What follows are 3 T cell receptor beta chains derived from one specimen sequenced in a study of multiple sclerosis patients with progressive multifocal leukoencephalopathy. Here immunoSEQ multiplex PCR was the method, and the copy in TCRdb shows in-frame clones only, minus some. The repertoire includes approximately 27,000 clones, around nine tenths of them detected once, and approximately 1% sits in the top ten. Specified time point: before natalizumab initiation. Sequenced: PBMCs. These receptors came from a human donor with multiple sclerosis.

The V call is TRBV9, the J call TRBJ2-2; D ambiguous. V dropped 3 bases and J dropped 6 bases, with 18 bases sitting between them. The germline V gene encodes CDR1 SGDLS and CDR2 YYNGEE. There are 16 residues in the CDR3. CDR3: CASSDRASPRAGELFF. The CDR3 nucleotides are TGTGCCAGCAGCGACCGGGCCTCCCCTAGAGCCGGGGAGCTGTTTTTT.

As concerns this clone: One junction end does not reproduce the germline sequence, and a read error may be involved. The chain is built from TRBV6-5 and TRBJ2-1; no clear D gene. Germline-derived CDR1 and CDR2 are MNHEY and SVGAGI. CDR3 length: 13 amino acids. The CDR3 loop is CASSYSRTPILIF. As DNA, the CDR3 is TGTGCCAGCAGTTACTCTAGGACCCCCATTCTAATCTTC.

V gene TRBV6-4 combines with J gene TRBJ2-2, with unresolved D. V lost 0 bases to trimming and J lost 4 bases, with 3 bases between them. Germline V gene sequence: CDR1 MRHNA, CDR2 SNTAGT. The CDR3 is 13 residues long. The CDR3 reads CASSDSSTGELFF. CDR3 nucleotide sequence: TGTGCCAGCAGTGACTCGAGCACCGGGGAGCTGTTTTTT.